The rows below give T cell receptor beta chains drawn from one sample of a study of blood T cell repertoires in COVID-19. Profiled with immunoSEQ multiplex PCR; TCRdb holds only in-frame clones, not every one. The table lists 85,000 or so clones, about four fifths of them singletons. The sequenced sample consisted of peripheral blood. All receptors derive from a man older than 75 with acute or convalescent COVID-19. Both conserved end residues are part of each CDR3. The D gene is left open where the match is weak. Clone size is not always given. Where it is, it says once, few, many or a class for expanded clones.

NA	once	TRBJ1-1	TRBV27	TGTGCCAGCAGTTTAGGCAGGTCCAATACTGAAGCTTTCTTT	CASSLGRSNTEAFF
TRBD1	once	TRBJ1-4	TRBV12-3/TRBV12-4	TGTGCCAGCAGTTTGGCTGGACAGGGGAAACTGTTTTTT	CASSLAGQGKLFF
NA	NA	TRBJ2-2	TRBV6-5	TGTGCCAGCAGTTTAAACACCGGGGAGCTGTTTTTT	CASSLNTGELFF
NA	NA	TRBJ1-1	TRBV7-6	TGTGCCAGCAGCCCGTACAGGCCCCCCAACACTGAAGCTTTCTTT	CASSPYRPPNTEAFF
NA	NA	TRBJ1-2	TRBV28	TGTGCCAGCAGGAGGCAAAACTATGGCTACACCTTC	CASRRQNYGYTF
TRBD2	NA	TRBJ2-7	TRBV30	TGTGCCTGGAGTGTACCCCTAGCGGCTCCCTACGAGCAGTACTTC	CAWSVPLAAPYEQYF
TRBD1	once	TRBJ1-1	TRBV28	TGTGCCAGCAGTTCAGAATCGACAGGGTACACTGAAGCTTTCTTT	CASSSESTGYTEAFF
NA	NA	TRBJ2-7	TRBV29-1	TGCAGCGGAGGCCGCGGTTCCAACGAGCAGTACTTC	CSGGRGSNEQYF
TRBD1	NA	TRBJ1-5	TRBV27	TGTGCCAGCAGACTAACGGCCAGGGGGCTTGGTCAGCCCCAGCATTTT	CASRLTARGLGQPQHF
TRBD2	NA	TRBJ2-3	TRBV5-1	TGCGCCAGCCATATCGATTTAGCGGGAGCCACAGATACGCAGTATTTT	CASHIDLAGATDTQYF
NA	NA	TRBJ1-2	TRBV10-3	TGTGCCATCAGTGAATTAGAGGGGGAAGGTGGCTACACCTTC	CAISELEGEGGYTF
TRBD1	NA	TRBJ2-7	TRBV29-1	TGCAGCGTTGAGAGACAGGGGACGGACTACGAGCAGTACTTC	CSVERQGTDYEQYF
TRBD2	NA	TRBJ2-3	TRBV11-2	TGTGCCAGCAGACTGGGGGGGAGAGGTTGGACAGATACGCAGTATTTT	CASRLGGRGWTDTQYF
NA	NA	TRBJ1-1	TRBV15	TGTGCCACCAGCAGAGATCTCAGACAGAACACTGAAGCTTTCTTT	CATSRDLRQNTEAFF
NA	NA	TRBJ2-7	TRBV6-2/TRBV6-3	TGTGCCAGCAGTTTAAACAGCTACGAGCAGTACTTC	CASSLNSYEQYF
NA	NA	TRBJ2-7	TRBV7-6	TGTGCCAGCAGCTTAGCGGCGGCTAAAAGCTACGAGCAGTACTTC	CASSLAAAKSYEQYF
NA	NA	TRBJ1-4	TRBV28	TGTGCCAGCAGTTTACTCCCGTCGAGTGCAACTAATGAAAAACTGTTTTTT	CASSLLPSSATNEKLFF
NA	NA	TRBJ2-1	TRBV5-1	TGCGCCAGCAGCTTGGCCCGGGAAAGGAGCCTAGTCTTC	CASSLARERSLVF
TRBD1	NA	TRBJ1-2	TRBV12-3/TRBV12-4	TGTGCCAGCAGTTGGGACAGGGATAATGGCTACACCTTC	CASSWDRDNGYTF
NA	once	TRBJ2-7	TRBV27	TGTGCCAGCAGTTTATCTCTGACGACACAAACCTACGAGCAGTACTTC	CASSLSLTTQTYEQYF
NA	medium-sized	TRBJ2-7	TRBV4-3	TGCGCCAGCAGCCAAGTGGCCGACATGTCCTACGAGCAGTACTTC	CASSQVADMSYEQYF
TRBD1	few	TRBJ2-3	TRBV7-3	TGTGCCAGCAGTATCACCGGGACAGCTTCAAAAGATACGCAGTATTTT	CASSITGTASKDTQYF
NA	NA	TRBJ1-4	TRBV3-1/TRBV3-2	TGTGCCAGCAGCCAAGATTTGGGGGGTGAAAAACTGTTTTTT	CASSQDLGGEKLFF
TRBD1	NA	TRBJ1-1	TRBV28	TGTGCCAGCAGCCTCCGGACAGGGGGCTTGAACACTGAAGCTTTCTTT	CASSLRTGGLNTEAFF
NA	NA	TRBJ2-7	TRBV27	TGTGCCAGCTCGAGGTCTGCTGGGTACGAGCAGTACTTC	CASSRSAGYEQYF
NA	NA	TRBJ1-2	TRBV5-1	TGCGCCAGCAGCTTGGTCTCGGTTAACTATGGCTACACCTTC	CASSLVSVNYGYTF
TRBD1	NA	TRBJ2-7	TRBV28	TGTGCCAGCCTGAGAGGACAGGGCAGATACTACGAGCAGTACTTC	CASLRGQGRYYEQYF
TRBD1	NA	TRBJ1-3	TRBV28	TGTGCCAGCAGTTCGGGGACAGGGCTTCATTTGGGAAACACCATATATTTT	CASSSGTGLHLGNTIYF
TRBD1	NA	TRBJ1-1	TRBV10-3	TGTGCCATCAGTGAGTCTGGGGACAGGCAAGCTTTCTTT	CAISESGDRQAFF
NA	NA	TRBJ1-2	TRBV7-9	TGTGCCAGCAGCCCGGGGGGGGGATCGAACTATGGCTACACCTTC	CASSPGGGSNYGYTF
TRBD2	NA	TRBJ2-3	TRBV7-3	TGTGCCAGCAGCTTGGGAGCGGGAGGCCGCACAGATACGCAGTATTTT	CASSLGAGGRTDTQYF
NA	NA	TRBJ1-2	TRBV18	TGTGCCAGCTCCCAACAGGTTACCTCGGATGGCTACACCTTC	CASSQQVTSDGYTF
NA	NA	TRBJ1-4	TRBV11-2	TGTGCCAGCAGCTTATCTGCAACTAATGAAAAACTGTTTTTT	CASSLSATNEKLFF
TRBD1	NA	TRBJ2-6	TRBV7-9	TGTGCCAGCAGCTTAGCTGGGACAGGGGGCTCCGGGGCCAACGTCCTGACTTTC	CASSLAGTGGSGANVLTF
TRBD2	NA	TRBJ2-5	TRBV5-1	TGCGCCAGCAGCTCTAGGACTAGCTCCGAGACCCAGTACTTC	CASSSRTSSETQYF
NA	NA	TRBJ2-5	TRBV6-5	TGTGCCAGCAGTTTCCAGGGTTTCCAAGAGACCCAGTACTTC	CASSFQGFQETQYF
NA	NA	TRBJ1-5	TRBV24-1	TGTGCCACCAGTGAAGGACAGAACAATCAGCCCCAGCATTTT	CATSEGQNNQPQHF
NA	NA	TRBJ1-1	TRBV10-3	TGTGCCATCAGACCCGATACAGGGACGACTGAAGCTTTCTTT	CAIRPDTGTTEAFF
TRBD1	NA	TRBJ1-5	TRBV6-2/TRBV6-3	TGTGCCAGCAGCCCCGGACAGGGCAATCAGCCCCAGCATTTT	CASSPGQGNQPQHF